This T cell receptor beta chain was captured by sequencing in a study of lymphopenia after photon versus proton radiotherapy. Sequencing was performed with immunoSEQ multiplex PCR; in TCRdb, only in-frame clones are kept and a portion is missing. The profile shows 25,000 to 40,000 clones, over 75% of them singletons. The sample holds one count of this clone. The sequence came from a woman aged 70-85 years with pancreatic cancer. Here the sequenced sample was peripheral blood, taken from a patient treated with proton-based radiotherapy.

CDR3 in DNA: TGTGCCAGCAGTGAGCCTAGCGGGAGATTTCAGAACACCGGGGAGCTGTTTTTT. Amino acid sequence: CASSEPSGRFQNTGELFF. J is TRBJ2-2 and V is TRBV25-1; TRBD2 aligns across 10 bases. Germline V gene lookup returns CDR1 MGHDK and CDR2 SYGVNS. V shed 3 bases, J shed 1 base, and the junction held 8 bases outside the gene matches. The CDR3 length is 18 residues.